These T cell receptor beta chains were read from a single sample in a study of blood T cells in healthy people across ages. TCRdb analysed the 5' RACE reads with MiXCR anew, one entry per CDR3 protein. The sample consists of 600,000 to 850,000 distinct CDR3 sequences, 25% of them appearing once. Separately, the same data were catalogued under a study of T cells of mothers and their children.

Specimen: blood. These receptors were taken from a boy under 18 in good health. The CDR3 runs from the conserved cysteine through the conserved F or W. A D gene is named only where the DNA matches it firmly. A clone size is listed for some rows: how often the clone was seen (once, few, many), or a class if it is expanded.

j_call: TRBJ2-7
v_call: TRBV20-1
clone_size: -
d_call: TRBD1
cdr3_nt: TGCAGTGCTTTTCAGGACAGGGGACCCTACGAGCAGTACTTC
cdr3_aa: CSAFQDRGPYEQYF

j_call: TRBJ2-4
v_call: TRBV12-3/TRBV12-4
clone_size: -
d_call: -
cdr3_nt: TGTGCCAGCAGTCCCAGGGCTCGCGGCATTCAGTACTTC
cdr3_aa: CASSPRARGIQYF

j_call: TRBJ2-5
v_call: TRBV28
clone_size: many
d_call: TRBD1
cdr3_nt: TGTGCCAGCAGTTTGAGGGGGCCTCAAGAGACCCAGTACTTC
cdr3_aa: CASSLRGPQETQYF

j_call: TRBJ2-1
v_call: TRBV12-3/TRBV12-4
clone_size: few
d_call: -
cdr3_nt: TGTGCCAGCAGTTTTTCTGGGACGGGGAATGAGCAGTTCTTC
cdr3_aa: CASSFSGTGNEQFF

j_call: TRBJ1-2
v_call: TRBV13
clone_size: few
d_call: -
cdr3_nt: TGTGCCAGCAGCGCTGGGACTGGGAGGCTGAATGGCTACACCTTC
cdr3_aa: CASSAGTGRLNGYTF

j_call: TRBJ2-7
v_call: TRBV29-1
clone_size: few
d_call: TRBD2
cdr3_nt: TGCAGCGTCTCAATTACCGGGACTAGTAACGAGCAGTACTTC
cdr3_aa: CSVSITGTSNEQYF

j_call: TRBJ2-3
v_call: TRBV29-1
clone_size: few
d_call: -
cdr3_nt: TGCAGCGTGTCAAGGGACTCATCTAACACAGATACGCAGTATTTT
cdr3_aa: CSVSRDSSNTDTQYF

j_call: TRBJ1-3
v_call: TRBV28
clone_size: -
d_call: -
cdr3_nt: TGTGCCAGCAGGGCCCGACCTACCAGAAACACCATATATTTT
cdr3_aa: CASRARPTRNTIYF

j_call: TRBJ1-6
v_call: TRBV13
clone_size: -
d_call: -
cdr3_nt: TGTGCCAGCAGCTTTGGGGGGGGTCCGGGTAATTCACCCCTCCACTTT
cdr3_aa: CASSFGGGPGNSPLHF

j_call: TRBJ1-5
v_call: TRBV7-2
clone_size: few
d_call: -
cdr3_nt: TGTGCCAGCAGCTTAGTTGCGCTTCAGCCCCAGCATTTT
cdr3_aa: CASSLVALQPQHF

j_call: TRBJ2-1
v_call: TRBV7-9
clone_size: few
d_call: TRBD1
cdr3_nt: TGTGCCAGCAGCGAGCGGGACAGGGGTTACAATGAGCAGTTCTTC
cdr3_aa: CASSERDRGYNEQFF

j_call: TRBJ2-1
v_call: TRBV14
clone_size: -
d_call: -
cdr3_nt: TGTGCCAGCAGCCAAGATGTCCGCATATACAATGAGCAGTTCTTC
cdr3_aa: CASSQDVRIYNEQFF

j_call: TRBJ2-7
v_call: TRBV12-3/TRBV12-4
clone_size: few
d_call: TRBD2
cdr3_nt: TGTGCCAGCAGTTCCTCGGTGGCGCGGGAGGCTTACGAGCAGTACTTC
cdr3_aa: CASSSSVAREAYEQYF

j_call: TRBJ1-6
v_call: TRBV7-2
clone_size: -
d_call: -
cdr3_nt: TGTGCCAGCAGCCTACAAAGAGGGGCTGATTCACCCCTCCACTTT
cdr3_aa: CASSLQRGADSPLHF

j_call: TRBJ2-3
v_call: TRBV5-5
clone_size: -
d_call: -
cdr3_nt: TGTGCCAGCAGCTTGGACCACACATCCACAGATACGCAGTATTTT
cdr3_aa: CASSLDHTSTDTQYF

j_call: TRBJ2-5
v_call: TRBV29-1
clone_size: -
d_call: -
cdr3_nt: TGCAGCGTTGAAACTAGTCGCGAGACCCAGTACTTC
cdr3_aa: CSVETSRETQYF

j_call: TRBJ1-1
v_call: TRBV29-1
clone_size: few
d_call: TRBD1
cdr3_nt: TGCAGCTCTAGACAGGGGAGGACTGAAGCTTTCTTT
cdr3_aa: CSSRQGRTEAFF

j_call: TRBJ1-1
v_call: TRBV6-2/TRBV6-3
clone_size: -
d_call: -
cdr3_nt: TGTGCCAGCGGATTACCGGGACAAACCTCTGAAGCTTTCTTT
cdr3_aa: CASGLPGQTSEAFF

j_call: TRBJ2-7
v_call: TRBV29-1
clone_size: -
d_call: -
cdr3_nt: TGCAGCGTCGGGGACGGGGGAAGCTCCTACGAGCAGTACTTC
cdr3_aa: CSVGDGGSSYEQYF

j_call: TRBJ2-1
v_call: TRBV6-4
clone_size: few
d_call: TRBD1
cdr3_nt: TGTGCCAGCAGTGAAGGGACAGGGGAGTACAATGAGCAGTTCTTC
cdr3_aa: CASSEGTGEYNEQFF

j_call: TRBJ2-3
v_call: TRBV20-1
clone_size: -
d_call: TRBD2
cdr3_nt: TGCAGTGCGCGTACCGGGACTAGCGCAGATACGCAGTATTTT
cdr3_aa: CSARTGTSADTQYF

j_call: TRBJ2-7
v_call: TRBV29-1
clone_size: -
d_call: -
cdr3_nt: TGCAGCGTTGAAGAAAGAGGGAGCCACCCCTACGAGCAGTACTTC
cdr3_aa: CSVEERGSHPYEQYF

j_call: TRBJ2-4
v_call: TRBV9
clone_size: few
d_call: -
cdr3_nt: TGTGCCAGCAGCGTAGCGGGGGCGGGAGAAGGCATTCAGTACTTC
cdr3_aa: CASSVAGAGEGIQYF

j_call: TRBJ1-5
v_call: TRBV20-1
clone_size: -
d_call: -
cdr3_nt: TGCAGTGCTAGGGGGACCGAACATCAGCCCCAGCATTTT
cdr3_aa: CSARGTEHQPQHF